Listed here are 3 T cell receptor beta chains from one sample, sequenced in a study of beta chain features in type 1 diabetes. Study results and limitations: Among all four CD4+ subsets, Type 1 diabetes patients had TCRB CDR3s that were moderately but significantly shorter.

Their specific antigens are unknown. The whole isolated RNA underwent reverse transcription, so sequencing captured expressed TCRB transcripts. The table came from immunoSEQ multiplex PCR; TCRdb's copy has only in-frame clones and leaves some out. The table includes some 350,000 clones, 9.5% to 10% detected once. The sample was central memory CD4+ T cells from blood. The source of these receptors is a man aged 25-45 years with type 1 diabetes.

This clone has just a few counts. The chain recombines TRBV7-2 with TRBJ2-3, with no clear D. In germline, CDR1 is SGHTA, CDR2 FQGNSA. The CDR3 sequence is 15 residues long. V was cut by 4 bases and J by 0 bases, with 11 bases left in between. CDR3 bases: TGTGCCAGCAGCTCCAGCGCCACTAGCACAGATACGCAGTATTTT. It yields the protein CASSSSATSTDTQYF.

The chain has TRBV18 and TRBJ1-1, with 8 nucleotides matching TRBD1. Looked up from germline, CDR1 is KGHSH and CDR2 is LQKENI. After removal of 6 bases from V and 0 bases from J, the junction contained 9 bases not matched to a gene. CDR3 length: 16 residues. Written as DNA, the CDR3 is TGTGCCAGCTCCCCCGGCAGGGGGCGAGTGAACACTGAAGCTTTCTTT. Translated, it gives CASSPGRGRVNTEAFF.

This clone has more than one count but fewer than ten. It may be a read error: a sequence one base away is much more abundant. The chain joins TRBV11-2 to TRBJ2-3, with D unclear. V was shortened by 0 bases and J by 2 bases, with 3 bases between the two germline ends. Germline values: CDR1 SGHAT, CDR2 FQNNGV. CDR3 size: 13 residues. In DNA, the CDR3 is TGTGCCAGCAGCTTAGACAACACAGATACGCAGTATTTT. This encodes CASSLDNTDTQYF.